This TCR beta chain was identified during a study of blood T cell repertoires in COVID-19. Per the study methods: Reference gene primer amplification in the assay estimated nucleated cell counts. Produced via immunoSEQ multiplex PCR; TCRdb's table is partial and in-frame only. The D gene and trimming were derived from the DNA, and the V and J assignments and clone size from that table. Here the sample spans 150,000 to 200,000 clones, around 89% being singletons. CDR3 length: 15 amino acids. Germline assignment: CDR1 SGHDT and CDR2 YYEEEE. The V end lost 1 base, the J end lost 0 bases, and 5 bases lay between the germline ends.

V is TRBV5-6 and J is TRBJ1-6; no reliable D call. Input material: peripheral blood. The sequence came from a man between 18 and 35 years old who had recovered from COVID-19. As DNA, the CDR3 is TGTGCCAGCAGCTTGCTAAGCTCCTATAATTCACCCCTCCACTTT. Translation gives CASSLLSSYNSPLHF.